This is a list of T cell receptor beta chains from one sample in a study of cytomegalovirus exposure and HLA in healthy donors. Profiled with immunoSEQ multiplex PCR; TCRdb holds only in-frame clones, not every one. Of approximately 210,000 clones detected, 65% to 80% appear once; the ten largest clones hold 0.85% to 1.4%. The sample was PBMCs. Source of these receptors: a woman in her forties in good health and CMV-seronegative. The CDR3 runs from the conserved cysteine through the conserved F or W. D genes are given only for firm matches. The size entry is marked missing in some rows and otherwise reads once, few, many or a size class.

>.|TRBJ2-2|.|TRBV29-1|14
CSARTERSTGELFF
TGCAGCGCCCGGACAGAGCGGAGCACCGGGGAGCTGTTTTTT
>.|TRBJ1-1|.|TRBV19|14
CASSIDLQHTEAFF
TGTGCCAGTAGTATAGATTTACAGCACACTGAAGCTTTCTTT
>.|TRBJ2-5|TRBD2|TRBV7-2|16
CASSLQLGGSGETQYF
TGTGCCAGCAGCTTACAGCTCGGCGGGAGTGGAGAGACCCAGTACTTC
>once|TRBJ1-3|.|TRBV9|18
CASSTVVEGGIGPDTIYF
TGTGCCAGCAGCACCGTAGTTGAGGGGGGGATAGGGCCGGACACCATATATTTT
>.|TRBJ1-4|.|TRBV7-9|13
CASTPDSHEKLFF
TGTGCCAGCACCCCGGACAGCCATGAAAAACTGTTTTTT
>.|TRBJ2-7|.|TRBV2|11
CASTFSYEQYF
TGTGCCAGCACCTTCTCCTACGAGCAGTACTTC
>.|TRBJ2-6|.|TRBV6-1|15
CASRDTYSGANVLTF
TGTGCCAGCCGGGACACCTACTCTGGGGCCAACGTCCTGACTTTC
>.|TRBJ2-1|TRBD2|TRBV30|15
CAWSVVLAGANEQFF
TGTGCCTGGAGTGTGGTCCTAGCGGGAGCTAATGAGCAGTTCTTC
>.|TRBJ1-2|.|TRBV11-3|13
CASSLAQNYGYTF
TGTGCCAGCAGCTTAGCCCAGAACTATGGCTACACCTTC
>.|TRBJ1-5|TRBD1|TRBV4-1|15
CASSYRQGGGQPQHF
TGCGCCAGCAGCTACAGACAGGGGGGAGGTCAGCCCCAGCATTTT
>.|TRBJ1-3|.|TRBV19|15
CASSTSEGPGNTIYF
TGTGCCAGTAGTACCTCGGAGGGCCCTGGAAACACCATATATTTT
>.|TRBJ2-5|TRBD1|TRBV5-6|14
CASSTIGGRETQYF
TGTGCCAGCAGCACGATAGGGGGCCGGGAGACCCAGTACTTC
>once|TRBJ2-1|.|TRBV5-1|14
CASSEGDVGNEQFF
TGCGCCAGCAGCGAGGGGGACGTAGGCAATGAGCAGTTCTTC
>.|TRBJ2-5|TRBD2|TRBV10-3|13
CAIKAGAGETQYF
TGTGCCATCAAAGCGGGAGCAGGGGAGACCCAGTACTTC